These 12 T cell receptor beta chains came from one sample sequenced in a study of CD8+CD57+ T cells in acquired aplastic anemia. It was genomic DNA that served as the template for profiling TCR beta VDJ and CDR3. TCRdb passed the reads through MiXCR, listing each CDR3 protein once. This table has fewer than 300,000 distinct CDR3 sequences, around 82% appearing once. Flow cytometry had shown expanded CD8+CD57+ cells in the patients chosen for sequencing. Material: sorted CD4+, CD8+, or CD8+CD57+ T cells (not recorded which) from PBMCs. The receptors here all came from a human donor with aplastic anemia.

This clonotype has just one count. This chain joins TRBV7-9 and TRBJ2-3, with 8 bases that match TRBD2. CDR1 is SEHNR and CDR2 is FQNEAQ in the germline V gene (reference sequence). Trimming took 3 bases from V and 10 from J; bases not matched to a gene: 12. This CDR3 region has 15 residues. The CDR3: CASSFSGGGGSAQYF. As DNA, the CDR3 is TGTGCCAGCAGCTTCAGCGGAGGCGGGGGGAGCGCGCAGTATTTT. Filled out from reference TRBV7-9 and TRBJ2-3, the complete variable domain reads DTGVSQNPRHKITKRGQNVTFRCDPISEHNRLYWYRQTLGQGPEFLTYFQNEAQLEKSRLLSDRFSAERPKGSFSTLEIQRTEQGDSAMYLCASSFSGGGGSAQYFGPGTRLTVL.

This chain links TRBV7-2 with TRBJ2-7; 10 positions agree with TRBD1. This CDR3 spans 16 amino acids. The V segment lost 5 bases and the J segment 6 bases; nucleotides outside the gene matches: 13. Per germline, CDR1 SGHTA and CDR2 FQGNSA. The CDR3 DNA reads TGTGCCAGCAGCCTAGGAGCCGGGACAGGGGTCCCCGAGCAGTACTTC. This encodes CASSLGAGTGVPEQYF.

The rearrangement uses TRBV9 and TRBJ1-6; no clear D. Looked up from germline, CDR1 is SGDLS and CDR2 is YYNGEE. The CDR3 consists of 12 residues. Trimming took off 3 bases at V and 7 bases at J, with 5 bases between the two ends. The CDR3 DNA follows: TGTGCCAGCAGCGGGCTCAATTCACCCCTCCACTTT. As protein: CASSGLNSPLHF.

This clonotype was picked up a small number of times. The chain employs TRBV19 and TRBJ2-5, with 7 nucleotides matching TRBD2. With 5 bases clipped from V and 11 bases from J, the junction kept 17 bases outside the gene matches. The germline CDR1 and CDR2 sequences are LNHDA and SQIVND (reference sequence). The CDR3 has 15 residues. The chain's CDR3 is CASSLASGAYNKQYF. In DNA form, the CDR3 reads TGTGCCAGTAGTTTAGCTAGCGGAGCCTACAATAAGCAGTACTTC.

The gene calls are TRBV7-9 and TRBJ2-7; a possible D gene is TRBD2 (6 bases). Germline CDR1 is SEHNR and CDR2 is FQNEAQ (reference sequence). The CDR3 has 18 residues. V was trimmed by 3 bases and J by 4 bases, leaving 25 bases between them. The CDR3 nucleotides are TGTGCCAGCAGCTTTCAAAGAGACGGGAGAGCCGTTTCGTACGAGCAGTACGTC. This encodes CASSFQRDGRAVSYEQYV.

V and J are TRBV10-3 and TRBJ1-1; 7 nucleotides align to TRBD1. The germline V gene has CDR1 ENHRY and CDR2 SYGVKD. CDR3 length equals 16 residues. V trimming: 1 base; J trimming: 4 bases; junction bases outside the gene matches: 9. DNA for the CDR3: TGTGCCATCAGTGAGTACCGACAGGGAGGCGGCACTGAAGCTTTCTTT. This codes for CAISEYRQGGGTEAFF.

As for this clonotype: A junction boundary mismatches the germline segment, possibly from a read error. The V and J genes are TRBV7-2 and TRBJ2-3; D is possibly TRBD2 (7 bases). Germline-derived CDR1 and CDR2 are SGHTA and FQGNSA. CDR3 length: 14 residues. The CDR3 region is CASSLELAGARETF. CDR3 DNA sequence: TGTGCCAGCAGCTTAGAATTGGCGGGGGCGAGGGAGACTTTT.

The CDR3 DNA reads TGTGCCAGCTGTTGCTCACCCCTGGGACTAGCGCCCGGGGAGCTGTTTTTT. It codes for CASCCSPLGLAPGELFF. This chain joins TRBV6-2 or TRBV6-3 and TRBJ2-2; TRBD2 agrees at 10 bases. After removal of 8 bases from V and 6 bases from J, the junction contained 15 bases not matched to a gene. CDR1 MNHEY and CDR2 SVGEGT come from the germline V gene. The CDR3 is 17 residues long.

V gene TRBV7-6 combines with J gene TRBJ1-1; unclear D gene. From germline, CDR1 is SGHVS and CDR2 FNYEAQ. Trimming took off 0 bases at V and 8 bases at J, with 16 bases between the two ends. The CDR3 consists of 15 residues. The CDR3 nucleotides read TGTGCCAGCAGCTTAGCCCTGACGACAAAAAAGGAAGCTTTCTTT. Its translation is CASSLALTTKKEAFF.

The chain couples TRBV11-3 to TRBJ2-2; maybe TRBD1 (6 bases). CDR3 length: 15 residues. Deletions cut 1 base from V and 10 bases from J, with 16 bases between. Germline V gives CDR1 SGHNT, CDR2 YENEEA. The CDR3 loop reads CASSLGTTGNTELFF. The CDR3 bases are TGTGCCAGCAGCTTAGGGACAACAGGGAACACGGAGCTGTTTTTT. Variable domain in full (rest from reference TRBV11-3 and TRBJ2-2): EAGVVQSPRYKIIEKKQPVAFWCNPISGHNTLYWYLQNLGQGPELLIRYENEEAVDDSQLPKDRFSAERLKGVDSTLKIQPAELGDSAVYLCASSLGTTGNTELFFGEGSRLTVL.

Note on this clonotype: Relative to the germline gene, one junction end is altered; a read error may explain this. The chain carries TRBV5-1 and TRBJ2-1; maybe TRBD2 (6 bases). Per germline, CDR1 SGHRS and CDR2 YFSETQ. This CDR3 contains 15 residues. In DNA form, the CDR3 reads TGTGCCAGCAGCTTGGGGGGACGGGCCAACAATGAGCAGTTCTTC. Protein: CASSLGGRANNEQFF.

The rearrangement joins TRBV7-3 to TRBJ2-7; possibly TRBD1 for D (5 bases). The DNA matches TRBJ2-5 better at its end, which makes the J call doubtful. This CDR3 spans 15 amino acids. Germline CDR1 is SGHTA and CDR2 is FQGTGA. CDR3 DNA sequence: TGTGCCAGCAGACGTACCGAGACAGAAGGCGAGACCCAGTACTTC. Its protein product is CASRRTETEGETQYF.